Listed here are 12 T cell receptor beta chains from one sample, sequenced in a study of cytomegalovirus exposure and HLA in healthy donors. The PCR was carried out with 60 Vbeta primers and 13 Jbeta primers. Produced via immunoSEQ multiplex PCR; TCRdb's table is partial and in-frame only. The sample table sets out some 34,000 clones. Specimen: PBMCs. Receptors originate from a man aged 40-50 years in good health and CMV-seronegative.

This sequence joins TRBV19 and TRBJ2-1; 7 bases map to TRBD1. The CDR3 consists of 15 residues. Germline V lookup: CDR1 LNHDA, CDR2 SQIVND (reference sequence). J gave up 7 bases and V 4 bases, and 10 bases lay outside the gene matches. CDR3 region: CASSNLGGLSNEQFF. Here the CDR3 DNA reads TGTGCCAGTAGTAACTTAGGGGGCCTTTCGAATGAGCAGTTCTTC.

About this clone itself: The same CDR3 can be traced to other DNA sequences in this sample. This chain joins TRBV30 and TRBJ2-3, with D possibly being TRBD2 (7 bases). The CDR3 length is 16 residues. Germline-derived CDR1 and CDR2 are GTSNPN and SVGIG (reference sequence). Trimming took off 0 bases at V and 2 bases at J, with 15 bases between the two ends. The CDR3 sequence: CAWSVLSGTHTDTQYF. In nucleotides, the CDR3 is TGTGCCTGGAGTGTACTGAGCGGGACACACACAGATACGCAGTATTTT.

The chain recombines TRBV11-1 with TRBJ1-4, with 8 bases matching TRBD1. Germline CDR1 is SGHAT and CDR2 is FQDESV (reference sequence). The V segment lost 5 bases and the J segment 12 bases; nucleotides outside the gene matches: 8. The CDR3 contains 13 residues. CDR3 nucleotide sequence: TGTGCCAGCAGCGTCCATCAACAGGGGGAACTGTTTTTT. It encodes CASSVHQQGELFF.

The rearrangement links TRBV7-2 to TRBJ2-7, with D unresolved. V was cut by 7 bases and J by 2 bases, with 15 bases left in between. From germline, CDR1 is SGHTA and CDR2 FQGNSA. This CDR3 spans 14 amino acids. The CDR3: CASKPSDSTYEQYF. The CDR3 coding sequence is TGTGCCAGCAAACCGAGTGACTCCACCTACGAGCAGTACTTC.

The gene calls are TRBV5-1 and TRBJ1-1; 7 bases are a match to TRBD1. This CDR3 comprises 13 residues. The ends lost 4 bases at V and 1 base at J; junction bases unmatched: 1. Germline CDR1 and CDR2: SGHRS and YFSETQ. The CDR3 reads CASSRQGNTEAFF. The CDR3 DNA reads as TGCGCCAGCAGCCGACAGGGGAACACTGAAGCTTTCTTT.

CDR3: CSVEEIRGFGYTF. The CDR3 DNA reads as TGCAGCGTTGAAGAGATCCGCGGCTTCGGCTACACCTTC. The chain is built from TRBV29-1 and TRBJ1-2, with D unresolved. This CDR3 comprises 13 residues. The germline V and J ends were trimmed by 0 bases and 8 bases, with 13 bases remaining between them. Germline V gives CDR1 SQVTM, CDR2 ANQGSEA. Full variable domain (outside the CDR3, taken from reference TRBV29-1 and TRBJ1-2): SAVISQKPSRDICQRGTSLTIQCQVDSQVTMMFWYRQQPGQSLTLIATANQGSEATYESGFVIDKFPISRPNLTFSTLTVSNMSPEDSSIYLCSVEEIRGFGYTFGSGTRLTVV.

The chain joins TRBV28 to TRBJ2-1; D perhaps matches TRBD2 (5 bases). CDR1 MDHEN and CDR2 SYDVKM come from the germline V gene. CDR3 length equals 14 residues. The ends were cut back, 5 bases at V and 2 bases at J, with 10 bases in the middle. CDR3: CASSPGFTYNEQFF. The CDR3, as DNA: TGTGCCAGCAGTCCGGGATTTACCTACAATGAGCAGTTCTTC.

This sequence joins TRBV4-2 and TRBJ1-2, with 8 positions matching TRBD1. The junction had 13 bases not matched to a gene; V was cut back by 3 bases and J by 4 bases. Germline loops: CDR1 LGHNA, CDR2 YNFKEQ. This CDR3 spans 17 amino acids. The chain's CDR3 is CASSQGMEQGVFYGYTF. In DNA, the CDR3 is TGTGCCAGCAGCCAGGGGATGGAACAGGGGGTCTTCTATGGCTACACCTTC.

The chain employs TRBV7-9 and TRBJ2-1; 11 bases fit TRBD1. There are 15 residues in the CDR3. The germline V gene encodes CDR1 SEHNR and CDR2 FQNEAQ (reference sequence). Germline trimming cut 4 bases from V and 6 bases from J; bases unmatched to any gene: 5. CDR3 coding DNA: TGTGCCAGCAGCTCCCGGGACAGGGGGTCCAATGAGCAGTTCTTC. It specifies CASSSRDRGSNEQFF.

This chain joins TRBV28 and TRBJ1-5, with 8 bases that match TRBD1. V shed 0 bases and J 1 base; nucleotides not matched to a gene: 8. The CDR3 is 18 amino acids. Per germline, CDR1 MDHEN and CDR2 SYDVKM. The CDR3 protein is CASSLWGWDRKSNQPQHF. CDR3 in DNA: TGTGCCAGCAGTTTATGGGGATGGGACAGGAAAAGCAATCAGCCCCAGCATTTT. Drawing the rest from reference TRBV28 and TRBJ1-5, the complete variable domain is DVKVTQSSRYLVKRTGEKVFLECVQDMDHENMFWYRQDPGLGLRLIYFSYDVKMKEKGDIPEGYSVSREKKERFSLILESASTNQTSMYLCASSLWGWDRKSNQPQHFGDGTRLSIL.

This sequence joins TRBV5-5 and TRBJ2-1; possible D gene TRBD1, 6 bases. Trimming shortened V by 0 bases and J by 4 bases, and 17 bases separated the two germline ends. The CDR3 length is 17 residues. The germline gives CDR1 SGHKS, CDR2 YYEKEE (reference sequence). The CDR3 is CASSLDGQRKRYNEQFF. CDR3 DNA: TGTGCCAGCAGCTTGGATGGACAGAGGAAACGGTACAATGAGCAGTTCTTC.

This CDR3 is CASSLSTSGRTGELFF. The CDR3 DNA follows: TGCGCCAGCAGCTTGTCTACTAGCGGGAGAACCGGGGAGCTGTTTTTT. J is TRBJ2-2 and V is TRBV5-1, with 11 bases aligning to TRBD2. Germline CDR1 SGHRS, CDR2 YFSETQ. This CDR3 comprises 16 residues. J lost 5 bases, V lost 1 base, and 4 bases had no gene match.